Below are 14 T cell receptor beta chains sequenced from a single sample in a study of shared clonotypes between healthy human individuals. The table came from immunoSEQ multiplex PCR; TCRdb's copy has only in-frame clones and leaves some out. In the table there are some 360,000 clones, over 70% of which are singletons. Sequenced sample: memory CD4+ T cells sorted from blood. Stated subset: CD45RA-negative fraction. The receptors derive from a man aged 25-40 years in good health.

In nucleotides, the CDR3 is TGTGCCAGCAGCCCCCGAGGCGGGGCCTCCTACAATGAGCAGTTCTTC. It translates to CASSPRGGASYNEQFF. The chain employs TRBV9 and TRBJ2-1; tentatively, D is TRBD2 (6 bases). Germline CDR1 reads SGDLS; CDR2 reads YYNGEE. V lost 4 bases and J lost 0, with 14 bases in between. The CDR3 is 16 residues long.

The chain recombines TRBV2 with TRBJ1-5; D gene uncertain. Germline assignment: CDR1 SNHLY and CDR2 FYNNEI. Trimming left V 2 bases short and J 7 bases short, with 9 bases between. This CDR3 comprises 13 residues. The CDR3 coding sequence is TGTGCCAGCAGTGAACTCCACAGCCAGCCCCAGCATTTT. It specifies CASSELHSQPQHF. Based on the CDR3 plus reference TRBV2 and TRBJ1-5, the full variable domain is EPEVTQTPSHQVTQMGQEVILRCVPISNHLYFYWYRQILGQKVEFLVSFYNNEISEKSEIFDDQFSVERPDGSNFTLKIRSTKLEDSAMYFCASSELHSQPQHFGDGTRLSIL.

A note on this clone: This CDR3 is also generated by other DNA sequences in the sample. J is TRBJ1-5 and V is TRBV6-1; D not resolved. Trimming took 6 bases from V and 6 from J, leaving 15 bases between them. The CDR3 runs to 14 residues. CDR1 MNHNS and CDR2 SASEGT come from the germline V gene. This chain's CDR3 is CASRGSAGSQPQHF. The CDR3 nucleotides read TGTGCCAGCAGGGGGTCTGCGGGGAGTCAGCCCCAGCATTTT.

The chain employs TRBV19 and TRBJ2-1; D possibly corresponds to TRBD1 (7 bases). Trimming pared 5 bases from V and 0 bases from J, leaving 11 bases between. The CDR3 has 15 residues. Germline CDR1 and CDR2: LNHDA and SQIVND (reference sequence). This CDR3 is CASSAQGGSYNEQFF. The CDR3 coding sequence is TGTGCCAGTAGTGCCCAGGGGGGCTCCTACAATGAGCAGTTCTTC.

The rearrangement links TRBV9 to TRBJ2-7; no definite D call. Per the germline V gene, CDR1 is SGDLS and CDR2 is YYNGEE. V lost 4 bases and J lost 13, with 12 bases in between. This CDR3 has 10 residues. The CDR3 reads CASSLVPRYF. The CDR3, as DNA: TGTGCCAGCAGCCTAGTCCCGCGTTACTTC.

The V gene is TRBV28, the J gene TRBJ1-5; D unresolved. This CDR3 has 10 residues. V was shortened by 5 bases and J by 11 bases, with 7 bases between the two germline ends. CDR1 and CDR2 from the germline V gene are MDHEN and SYDVKM. Here the CDR3 reads CASSRNAQHF. In DNA form, the CDR3 reads TGTGCCAGCAGTAGAAATGCCCAGCATTTT.

This chain connects TRBV28 to TRBJ2-7; tentatively, D is TRBD2 (6 bases). Trimming removed 3 bases from V and 2 bases from J, with 11 bases in between. This CDR3 has 14 residues. CDR1 and CDR2 from the germline V gene are MDHEN and SYDVKM. CDR3 in DNA: TGTGCCAGCAGTTTGAGCGGAGGGACCTACGAGCAGTACTTC. Amino acid sequence: CASSLSGGTYEQYF.

This chain links TRBV11-2 with TRBJ2-5, with a possible D match to TRBD1 (5 bases). Per the germline V gene, CDR1 is SGHAT and CDR2 is FQNNGV. This CDR3 spans 16 amino acids. Trimming stripped 1 base from V and 1 base from J, with 13 bases between. The CDR3 spells CASSLGRRATQETQYF. The CDR3 bases are TGTGCCAGCAGCTTAGGGCGCAGGGCCACCCAAGAGACCCAGTACTTC.

The chain uses TRBV5-1 and TRBJ1-3; 7 bases map to TRBD1. Germline CDR1 is SGHRS and CDR2 is YFSETQ. V was pared by 3 bases and J by 0 bases, with 3 bases of the junction left unmatched. The CDR3 extends over 15 amino acids. This CDR3 reads CASSSGTASGNTIYF. CDR3 coding DNA: TGCGCCAGCAGCTCCGGGACAGCCTCTGGAAACACCATATATTTT.

The rearrangement joins TRBV7-2 to TRBJ2-1; 9 nucleotides agree with TRBD1. Germline V gene sequence: CDR1 SGHTA, CDR2 FQGNSA. CDR3 length: 15 residues. The ends lost 4 bases at V and 9 bases at J; junction bases unmatched: 10. Written as DNA, the CDR3 is TGTGCCAGCAGCTCTTTCTTACAGGGGGCTGGTGAGCAGTTCTTC. Its translation: CASSSFLQGAGEQFF.

A few counts support this clone. The genes are TRBV11-2 and TRBJ2-2, with 10 nucleotides matching TRBD2. CDR1 is SGHAT and CDR2 is FQNNGV in the germline V gene. Trimming took 4 bases from V and 4 from J; bases not matched to a gene: 6. The CDR3 is 16 amino acids. The CDR3 here is CASSSSGSRGTGELFF. DNA for the CDR3: TGTGCCAGCAGCTCTAGCGGGAGTCGGGGCACCGGGGAGCTGTTTTTT. Full variable domain (missing parts from reference TRBV11-2 and TRBJ2-2): EAGVAQSPRYKIIEKRQSVAFWCNPISGHATLYWYQQILGQGPKLLIQFQNNGVVDDSQLPKDRFSAERLKGVDSTLKIQPAKLEDSAVYLCASSSSGSRGTGELFFGEGSRLTVL.

This chain links TRBV5-4 with TRBJ2-5; 13 nucleotides match TRBD2. This CDR3 has 19 residues. CDR1 and CDR2 from the germline V gene are SGHNT and YYREEE (reference sequence). Trimming removed 0 bases from V and 6 bases from J; junction bases left unmatched: 14. The CDR3 reads CASSLGTRTSGRLIKTQYF. DNA of the CDR3: TGTGCCAGCAGCTTGGGGACGCGGACTAGCGGGAGATTGATAAAGACCCAGTACTTC.

The chain joins TRBV9 to TRBJ2-4; D unresolved. CDR3 size: 14 residues. The germline V gene encodes CDR1 SGDLS and CDR2 YYNGEE. V gave up 0 bases and J gave up 4 bases, with 8 bases separating them. The CDR3 spells CASSVGDSKNIQYF. The CDR3 region has the DNA TGTGCCAGCAGCGTAGGAGATAGTAAAAACATTCAGTACTTC.

V is TRBV6-1 and J is TRBJ1-4; 12 nucleotides agree with TRBD1. Germline values: CDR1 MNHNS, CDR2 SASEGT. V was pared by 4 bases and J by 8 bases, with 2 bases of the junction left unmatched. CDR3 length: 14 amino acids. DNA for the CDR3: TGTGCCAGCAGTGGGGACAGGGGGCGAGAAAAACTGTTTTTT. It translates to CASSGDRGREKLFF.